This T cell receptor beta chain was sequenced for a study of CD8 T cells in ankylosing spondylitis. Study conclusions and caveats: Disease-linked clones reportedly concentrated significantly in matched ankylosing spondylitis synovial fluid. A CD8+ phenotype characterized the disease-linked clones, which were relatively rare in peripheral blood. There was a TCR beta motif, made of several highly homologous variants, that appeared characteristic of ankylosing spondylitis blood.

Using quantitative 5'-RACE with molecular barcodes, the authors made TCR beta libraries. TCRdb reanalysed the 5' RACE reads using MiXCR and keeps one entry per CDR3 protein. The table records under 400,000 distinct CDR3 sequences, around 10% of them present only once. This clonotype was counted a few times. Its target is unknown. V lost 4 bases and J 6 bases, leaving 12 bases between the germline ends. The CDR3 covers 13 residues. Germline V gene lookup returns CDR1 MNHEY and CDR2 SMNVEV (reference sequence). The specimen was blood, either unsorted or a sorted T cell fraction (not recorded which). The chain joins TRBV27 to TRBJ1-2, with a weak D call TRBD1 (6 bases). The source of this sequence is a female donor with ankylosing spondylitis or in good health (not recorded which). CDR3: CASSSGARNGYTF. The CDR3 DNA is TGTGCCAGCAGTTCAGGGGCAAGGAATGGCTACACCTTC.